This T cell receptor (beta chain) stems from a study of molecular identifiers for immune sequencing clone quantification. Previously described methods and listed TCR primers produced bulk TCR libraries. One entry per CDR3 protein results from TCRdb running MiXCR on the PCR reads. The sample includes about 510,000 distinct CDR3 sequences, around a fifth of them seen just once. Looked up from germline, CDR1 is GTSNPN and CDR2 is SVGIG (reference sequence). The CDR3 has 12 residues. Trimming removed 0 bases at V and 8 bases at J, with 7 bases between. Study-level results: Clonotypes topping 20 RNA copies carried over 99% of effector molecules but under 1% of naive ones.

CD8+CD4-CCR7+CD45RA+ sorting gave the naive CD8 T cells. This clonotype has only a few counts. Its matching antigen is unknown. This TCR came from a human donor in good health. Some libraries in this study had Jurkat cell RNA spiked in. The specimen sequenced was naive CD8+ T cells from blood, with Jurkat cell RNA spiked in. This sample's subset: FACS-sorted CD8+CD4-CCR7+CD45RA+ naive T cells. The gene calls are TRBV30 and TRBJ2-2; D is unclear. The CDR3 protein is CAWSVTFGELFF. Written as DNA, the CDR3 is TGTGCCTGGAGTGTAACCTTTGGGGAGCTGTTTTTT. Full variable domain (rest looked up from reference TRBV30 and TRBJ2-2): SQTIHQWPATLVQPVGSPLSLECTVEGTSNPNLYWYRQAAGRGLQLLFYSVGIGQISSEVPQNLSASRPQDRQFILSSKKLLLSDSGFYLCAWSVTFGELFFGEGSRLTVL.